These T cell receptor beta chains were read from a single sample in a study of regulatory T cells in long-lasting Graves disease. TCRdb analysed the multiplex PCR reads with MiXCR anew, one entry per CDR3 protein. The data contain roughly 420,000 distinct CDR3 sequences, roughly a sixth of them singletons. The specimen comprised peripheral blood mononuclear cells (PBMCs), sampled at new diagnosis, from a patient treated with antithyroid drugs. These receptors were obtained from a female donor with Graves disease. CDR3s include the opening cysteine and the closing phenylalanine or tryptophan. Fields, in order: CDR3 length, clone size, J gene, V gene, D gene, CDR3 protein, CDR3 DNA. The D gene is left open where the match is weak. Rows may omit the clone size; those that give it use once, few, many or a size class.

15 | - | TRBJ1-1 | TRBV19 | - | CASTRFQGSRTEAFF | TGTGCCAGTACCAGATTCCAGGGGAGTAGAACTGAAGCTTTCTTT
15 | many | TRBJ2-7 | TRBV24-1 | TRBD2 | CATSDRTSGTLEQYF | TGTGCCACCAGTGATCGGACTAGCGGGACGCTCGAGCAGTACTTC
15 | many | TRBJ1-1 | TRBV5-1 | - | CASSSTGRAATEAFF | TGCGCCAGCAGCTCGACGGGCAGGGCAGCCACTGAAGCTTTCTTT
14 | - | TRBJ2-7 | TRBV5-1 | TRBD1 | CASSRDSTNYEQYF | TGCGCCAGCAGCCGGGACAGTACCAACTACGAGCAGTACTTC
16 | few | TRBJ2-2 | TRBV20-1 | - | CSARDLRGGLTGELFF | TGCAGTGCTAGAGATCTCCGCGGGGGCCTCACCGGGGAGCTGTTTTTT
14 | - | TRBJ1-1 | TRBV10-3 | TRBD1 | CASTTGTGDTEAFF | TGTGCCAGCACGACAGGGACAGGGGACACTGAAGCTTTCTTT
15 | many | TRBJ2-3 | TRBV20-1 | - | CSASRGRGLTDTQYF | TGCAGTGCCTCGCGTGGGCGGGGGCTCACAGATACGCAGTATTTT
16 | many | TRBJ2-1 | TRBV24-1 | - | CATSDFGGDGMGEQFF | TGTGCCACCAGTGATTTCGGCGGAGACGGAATGGGTGAGCAGTTCTTC
15 | - | TRBJ2-7 | TRBV20-1 | - | CSARDRAGPPWEQYF | TGCAGTGCTAGAGATCGGGCGGGCCCCCCATGGGAGCAGTACTTC
14 | many | TRBJ2-1 | TRBV12-3/TRBV12-4 | - | CASSPLGFRNEQFF | TGTGCCAGCAGCCCGCTTGGATTTCGCAATGAGCAGTTCTTC
18 | many | TRBJ1-4 | TRBV25-1 | TRBD1 | CASSESFFGGQGYEKLFF | TGTGCCAGCAGTGAATCTTTCTTTGGGGGACAGGGATATGAAAAACTGTTTTTT
21 | many | TRBJ1-1 | TRBV6-5 | TRBD1 | CASSYFPTLDRDGVRDTEAFF | TGTGCCAGCAGTTACTTTCCTACCTTGGACAGGGACGGGGTTCGGGACACTGAAGCTTTCTTT
16 | - | TRBJ2-3 | TRBV19 | TRBD2 | CASSKRAAGDRNTQYF | TGTGCCAGTAGTAAAAGAGCAGCGGGAGATCGGAATACGCAGTATTTT
16 | many | TRBJ1-5 | TRBV5-1 | TRBD1 | CASSLAGTGDNQPQHF | TGCGCCAGCAGCTTGGCAGGGACAGGGGATAATCAGCCCCAGCATTTT
14 | few | TRBJ2-2 | TRBV2 | - | CAGRPGTPTGELFF | TGTGCCGGGCGACCCGGGACTCCCACCGGGGAGCTGTTTTTT
19 | many | TRBJ1-2 | TRBV6-1 | TRBD1 | CASSPKMAGQAKWNYGYTF | TGTGCCAGCAGTCCAAAGATGGCGGGACAGGCCAAGTGGAACTATGGCTACACCTTC
11 | - | TRBJ2-1 | TRBV7-9 | TRBD2 | CASRGGGEQFF | TGTGCCAGCAGGGGGGGGGGTGAGCAGTTCTTC
15 | many | TRBJ1-6 | TRBV3-1 | - | CASSQRTDRGSPLHF | TGTGCCAGCAGCCAGCGGACAGATCGGGGTTCACCCCTCCACTTT
16 | many | TRBJ1-2 | TRBV6-1 | - | CASSPSYTGPKEGYTF | TGTGCCAGCAGTCCCTCGTATACCGGACCAAAGGAAGGCTACACCTTC
16 | few | TRBJ1-5 | TRBV7-9 | - | CASSPEAVNSNQPQHF | TGTGCCAGCAGCCCTGAAGCCGTTAATAGCAATCAGCCCCAGCATTTT
16 | many | TRBJ2-1 | TRBV4-3 | TRBD1 | CASSQAGTGFYNEQFF | TGCGCCAGCAGCCAGGCAGGGACAGGCTTCTACAATGAGCAGTTCTTC
16 | many | TRBJ1-3 | TRBV4-3 | - | CASSRVLQGIGNTIYF | TGCGCCAGCAGCCGGGTACTACAGGGCATTGGAAACACCATATATTTT
13 | many | TRBJ1-1 | TRBV3-1 | - | CASSPGRDAEAFF | TGTGCCAGCAGTCCCGGTAGGGACGCTGAAGCTTTCTTT
14 | - | TRBJ2-7 | TRBV2 | TRBD2 | CASSEQREYYEQYF | TGTGCCAGCAGTGAACAGCGGGAATACTACGAGCAGTACTTC
15 | many | TRBJ1-5 | TRBV12-3/TRBV12-4 | - | CASSLGEHGNQPQHF | TGTGCCAGCAGTTTAGGGGAACATGGTAATCAGCCCCAGCATTTT
15 | many | TRBJ2-7 | TRBV7-2 | - | CASSLGGGTYYEQYF | TGTGCCAGCAGCTTAGGAGGCGGGACGTACTACGAGCAGTACTTC
14 | many | TRBJ2-7 | TRBV30 | - | CAWGALDSVGRQYF | TGTGCCTGGGGGGCACTAGATTCGGTCGGTAGGCAGTACTTC
16 | - | TRBJ2-1 | TRBV11-2 | TRBD2 | CASSLGPGRDYNEQFF | TGTGCCAGCAGCTTAGGTCCCGGGAGGGACTACAATGAGCAGTTCTTC
15 | - | TRBJ2-1 | TRBV2 | - | CASSGSGQLYNEQFF | TGTGCCAGCAGTGGAAGCGGACAACTCTACAATGAGCAGTTCTTC
15 | many | TRBJ1-1 | TRBV7-3 | - | CASSLESTGNTEAFF | TGTGCCAGCAGCTTAGAAAGCACCGGGAACACTGAAGCTTTCTTT
18 | many | TRBJ2-3 | TRBV12-3/TRBV12-4 | - | CASSPRDLDGGSTDTQYF | TGTGCCAGCAGTCCCCGGGACTTAGATGGCGGAAGCACAGATACGCAGTATTTT
15 | many | TRBJ1-1 | TRBV19 | - | CASSTWGEKNTEAFF | TGTGCCAGTAGTACCTGGGGGGAGAAGAACACTGAAGCTTTCTTT
12 | - | TRBJ1-6 | TRBV25-1 | TRBD1 | CASSTGGSPLHF | TGTGCCAGCAGTACAGGGGGTTCACCCCTCCACTTT
11 | many | TRBJ2-7 | TRBV20-1 | - | CSARDARLQYF | TGCAGTGCTAGAGATGCAAGGTTGCAGTACTTC
16 | few | TRBJ2-2 | TRBV7-9 | - | CASSFGDAGTTGELFF | TGTGCCAGCAGCTTTGGAGATGCGGGGACCACCGGGGAGCTGTTTTTT
16 | many | TRBJ1-5 | TRBV29-1 | - | CSVALLGGDSNQPQHF | TGCAGCGTTGCCCTACTGGGCGGAGATAGCAATCAGCCCCAGCATTTT
14 | - | TRBJ1-5 | TRBV12-3/TRBV12-4 | - | CASSLLAQQSAQHF | TGTGCCAGCAGTTTGTTGGCGCAACAATCAGCCCAGCATTTT
15 | many | TRBJ1-4 | TRBV5-6 | - | CASSPTRTANEKLFF | TGTGCCAGCAGCCCCACTAGGACGGCAAATGAAAAACTGTTTTTT
15 | many | TRBJ2-3 | TRBV6-2/TRBV6-3 | TRBD1 | CASSEEGDRGREAYF | TGTGCCAGCAGTGAGGAGGGGGACAGGGGGCGCGAGGCGTATTTT
14 | many | TRBJ1-1 | TRBV7-2 | - | CASSLRQAGTEAFF | TGTGCCAGCAGCTTGAGACAGGCGGGCACTGAAGCTTTCTTT
16 | many | TRBJ1-6 | TRBV15 | TRBD1 | CATSGGPDRVDSPLHF | TGTGCCACCAGCGGGGGACCGGACAGGGTCGATTCACCCCTCCACTTT
14 | few | TRBJ2-2 | TRBV20-1 | - | CSARVSGNTGELFF | TGCAGTGCTAGAGTATCGGGAAACACCGGGGAGCTGTTTTTT
15 | - | TRBJ1-6 | TRBV18 | - | CASSLRQPHNSPLHF | TGTGCCAGCTCACTCCGACAGCCTCATAATTCACCCCTCCACTTT
14 | many | TRBJ1-2 | TRBV29-1 | TRBD1 | CSVLGRDRGSGYTF | TGCAGCGTTTTAGGACGGGACAGGGGATCTGGCTACACCTTC
13 | many | TRBJ1-1 | TRBV6-9 | - | CASSYFDAFEAFF | TGTGCCAGCAGTTACTTCGACGCCTTTGAAGCTTTCTTT
17 | many | TRBJ1-5 | TRBV27 | - | CASSSLDSTLSNQPQHF | TGTGCCAGCAGTTCCCTCGACAGCACCCTTAGCAATCAGCCCCAGCATTTT
17 | many | TRBJ2-5 | TRBV4-1 | TRBD2 | CASSQGLAGISEETQYF | TGCGCCAGCAGCCAAGGACTAGCGGGGATTTCCGAGGAGACCCAGTACTTC
13 | many | TRBJ2-7 | TRBV28 | TRBD2 | CASVSGTLYEQYF | TGTGCCAGTGTTAGCGGGACCCTCTACGAGCAGTACTTC
15 | - | TRBJ2-1 | TRBV20-1 | - | CSAGDIGFSYNEQFF | TGCAGTGCTGGGGACATTGGATTTTCCTACAATGAGCAGTTCTTC
13 | many | TRBJ1-5 | TRBV20-1 | - | CSARWQADQPQHF | TGCAGTGCTAGGTGGCAGGCGGACCAGCCCCAGCATTTT
15 | - | TRBJ1-1 | TRBV4-1 | - | CASSHIDSSNTEAFF | TGCGCCAGCAGCCACATCGACAGTAGTAACACTGAAGCTTTCTTT
14 | - | TRBJ1-2 | TRBV15 | - | CATSPPYTNYGYTF | TGTGCCACCAGCCCCCCGTACACCAACTATGGCTACACCTTC
14 | many | TRBJ2-2 | TRBV28 | - | CASDDRGNTGELFF | TGTGCCAGCGACGATCGGGGGAACACCGGGGAGCTGTTTTTT
21 | - | TRBJ2-1 | TRBV7-6 | - | CASSPSSYGGTIWDYYNEQFF | TGTGCCAGCAGCCCATCTAGCTACGGGGGAACTATATGGGATTACTACAATGAGCAGTTCTTC
15 | - | TRBJ2-7 | TRBV2 | - | CASSEGSGWLYEQYF | TGTGCCAGCAGCGAGGGGTCAGGTTGGCTCTACGAGCAGTACTTC
11 | - | TRBJ2-1 | TRBV12-3/TRBV12-4 | - | CASSLRGEQFF | TGTGCCAGCAGTTTAAGGGGGGAGCAGTTCTTC
14 | many | TRBJ1-1 | TRBV28 | - | CASSFAGLNTEAFF | TGTGCCAGCAGTTTCGCAGGACTGAACACTGAAGCTTTCTTT
16 | many | TRBJ1-4 | TRBV2 | - | CASSYLLTAHDEKLFF | TGTGCCAGCAGTTATCTCTTGACGGCCCATGATGAAAAACTGTTTTTT
14 | - | TRBJ1-2 | TRBV5-6 | - | CASSPPGGNYGYTF | TGTGCCAGCAGCCCCCCGGGGGGTAACTATGGCTACACCTTC